The 18 T cell receptor beta chains below all came from one sample that was sequenced in a study of CD8+CD57+ T cells in acquired aplastic anemia. TCR beta VDJ and CDR3 profiling used genomic DNA as template. In TCRdb, the reads were re-called with MiXCR into one record per CDR3 protein. In the table there are approximately 160,000 distinct CDR3 sequences, roughly 47% of which are singletons. The sequenced sample was sorted CD4+, CD8+, or CD8+CD57+ T cells (not recorded which) from PBMCs. These receptors were taken from a human donor in good health.

This clonotype was seen ten or more times. CDR3 loop: CASTGTGNTIYF. The CDR3 DNA sequence: TGTGCCAGCACCGGCACTGGAAACACCATATATTTT. The chain combines TRBV9 with TRBJ1-3; D gene unclear. V was trimmed by 6 bases and J by 2 bases, leaving 6 bases between them. Germline V gives CDR1 SGDLS, CDR2 YYNGEE. The CDR3 length is 12 residues.

This clonotype showed up many times. The gene calls are TRBV14 and TRBJ2-7; the D gene could be TRBD1 or TRBD2 (5 bases each). Trimming shortened V by 0 bases and J by 2 bases, and 11 bases separated the two germline ends. The germline V gene encodes CDR1 SGHDN and CDR2 FVKESK. The CDR3 length is 15 residues. CDR3 coding DNA: TGTGCCAGCAGCCAAGATCCGGGGCCCCCCTACGAGCAGTACTTC. This codes for CASSQDPGPPYEQYF. Filled out from reference TRBV14 and TRBJ2-7, the complete variable domain reads EAGVTQFPSHSVIEKGQTVTLRCDPISGHDNLYWYRRVMGKEIKFLLHFVKESKQDESGMPNNRFLAERTGGTYSTLKVQPAELEDSGVYFCASSQDPGPPYEQYFGPGTRLTVT.

The gene calls are TRBV19 and TRBJ2-3, with D maybe TRBD2 (6 bases). V lost 7 bases to trimming and J lost 13 bases, with 21 bases between them. Germline CDR1 and CDR2: LNHDA and SQIVND (reference sequence). This CDR3 is built from 13 residues. The CDR3 is CASKPEEWTTEYF. CDR3 nucleotides: TGTGCCAGTAAACCCGAGGAATGGACTACTGAGTATTTT. The variable domain in full, with the rest retrieved from reference TRBV19 and TRBJ2-3, is DGGITQSPKYLFRKEGQNVTLSCEQNLNHDAMYWYRQDPGQGLRLIYYSQIVNDFQKGDIAEGYSVSREKKESFPLTVTSAQKNPTAFYLCASKPEEWTTEYFGPGTRLTVL.

This clonotype has ten or more counts. This chain connects TRBV7-9 to TRBJ1-2, with D perhaps matching TRBD1 (5 bases). Germline CDR1 SEHNR, CDR2 FQNEAQ (reference sequence). The V end lost 4 bases, the J end lost 8 bases, and 20 bases lay between the germline ends. This CDR3 has 15 residues. For the CDR3, the DNA is TGTGCCAGCAGCTCTTGGGACGGTACGGATCGGGGCTACACCTTC. Translation: CASSSWDGTDRGYTF.

The J gene is TRBJ1-6, the V gene TRBV11-1; a weak D match, TRBD1 (6 bases). Germline V gives CDR1 SGHAT, CDR2 FQDESV (reference sequence). The CDR3 is 16 amino acids. V dropped 2 bases and J dropped 8 bases, with 16 bases sitting between them. CDR3 sequence reads: CASSLSGAGVDSPLHF. CDR3 in DNA: TGTGCCAGCAGCTTATCAGGGGCAGGGGTTGATTCACCCCTCCACTTT. The complete variable domain, with remaining parts taken from reference TRBV11-1 and TRBJ1-6, reads EAEVAQSPRYKITEKSQAVAFWCDPISGHATLYWYRQILGQGPELLVQFQDESVVDDSQLPKDRFSAERLKGVDSTLKIQPAELGDSAMYLCASSLSGAGVDSPLHFGNGTRLTVT.

This clonotype was observed many times. The chain recombines TRBV7-9 with TRBJ2-3; possible D gene TRBD2, 6 bases. Trimming took off 6 bases at V and 4 bases at J, with 17 bases between the two ends. The CDR3 runs to 15 residues. Germline loops: CDR1 SEHNR, CDR2 FQNEAQ (reference sequence). The CDR3 spells CASSKARTGADTQYF. The CDR3 DNA reads TGTGCCAGCAGTAAAGCCCGCACGGGAGCAGATACGCAGTATTTT.

The V call is TRBV20-1, the J call TRBJ2-7; 8 bases fit TRBD1. The CDR3 covers 17 residues. With 1 base clipped from V and 3 bases from J, the junction kept 14 bases outside the gene matches. Germline assignment: CDR1 DFQATT and CDR2 SNEGSKA (reference sequence). The CDR3, as DNA: TGCAGTGCTAGAGGCCCATACCAGGGGGCTATGAACTACGAGCAGTACTTC. Protein product: CSARGPYQGAMNYEQYF.

The V gene is TRBV14, the J gene TRBJ2-2; no clear D gene. The CDR3 has 12 amino acids. The germline V gene encodes CDR1 SGHDN and CDR2 FVKESK. The ends were cut back, 4 bases at V and 14 bases at J, with 14 bases in the middle. The CDR3: CASSLRAPFLFF. DNA for the CDR3: TGTGCCAGCAGCCTACGAGCCCCCTTTCTGTTTTTT.

The chain recombines TRBV5-1 with TRBJ2-7; 8 nucleotides align to TRBD2. The V gene's germline CDR1 is SGHRS and CDR2 YFSETQ. The ends lost 0 bases at V and 4 bases at J; junction bases unmatched: 12. The CDR3 is 17 amino acids. This chain's CDR3 is CASSLEGWQRERYEQYF. As DNA, the CDR3 is TGCGCCAGCAGCTTGGAAGGTTGGCAGCGGGAGAGGTACGAGCAGTACTTC.

V usage is TRBV5-6 and J usage is TRBJ1-1; the D gene is possibly TRBD1 (5 bases). This CDR3 is 14 amino acids long. From germline, CDR1 is SGHDT and CDR2 YYEEEE. V lost 0 bases to trimming and J lost 4 bases, with 10 bases between them. Here the CDR3 reads CASSLGGAPTEAFF. DNA for the CDR3: TGTGCCAGCAGCTTGGGAGGGGCCCCCACTGAAGCTTTCTTT. Variable domain in full (rest from reference TRBV5-6 and TRBJ1-1): DAGVTQSPTHLIKTRGQQVTLRCSPKSGHDTVSWYQQALGQGPQFIFQYYEEEERQRGNFPDRFSGHQFPNYSSELNVNALLLGDSALYLCASSLGGAPTEAFFGQGTRLTVV.

This clonotype was detected many times. The chain joins TRBV7-9 to TRBJ2-5; 10 nucleotides agree with TRBD2. Germline CDR1 reads SEHNR; CDR2 reads FQNEAQ (reference sequence). The junction had 0 bases not matched to a gene; V was cut back by 1 base and J by 4 bases. The CDR3 spans 14 residues. The chain's CDR3 is CASSLGLAGETQYF. As DNA, the CDR3 is TGTGCCAGCAGCTTAGGACTAGCGGGAGAGACCCAGTACTTC.

This clonotype was counted between two and nine times. The chain is built from TRBV7-9 and TRBJ1-6; unclear D gene. Trimming took off 4 bases at V and 10 bases at J, with 17 bases between the two ends. Germline CDR1 SEHNR, CDR2 FQNEAQ (reference sequence). The length of the CDR3 is 15 residues. CDR3 bases: TGTGCCAGCAGCTCTACTCGCGGGGTCGGATCACCCCTCCACTTT. It translates to CASSSTRGVGSPLHF.

The CDR3 loop is CATSRDMDSGARKLFF. The CDR3 DNA follows: TGTGCCACCAGCAGAGATATGGACAGTGGTGCCAGGAAACTGTTTTTT. The chain has TRBV15 and TRBJ1-4; maybe TRBD1 (6 bases). The CDR3 is 16 amino acids. The V and J ends lost 0 bases and 11 bases respectively, with 19 bases between them. Germline CDR1 reads LNHNV; CDR2 reads YYDKDF (reference sequence).

Ten or more counts support this clonotype. V gene TRBV20-1 combines with J gene TRBJ2-5; TRBD1 aligns across 9 bases. From germline, CDR1 is DFQATT and CDR2 SNEGSKA (reference sequence). The trim removed 3 bases at V and 5 bases at J, leaving 10 bases unmatched. The CDR3 loop spans 15 amino acids. CDR3 amino acids: CSASDRDRVVETQYF. In DNA form, the CDR3 reads TGCAGTGCTAGTGACCGGGACAGGGTTGTGGAGACCCAGTACTTC.

This clonotype has a handful of counts. The J gene is TRBJ2-3, the V gene TRBV15; D gene uncertain. Trimming stripped 0 bases from V and 5 bases from J, with 6 bases between. Per germline, CDR1 LNHNV and CDR2 YYDKDF (reference sequence). The CDR3 is 13 amino acids. The CDR3 protein is CATSRDLGDTQYF. CDR3 nucleotide sequence: TGTGCCACCAGCAGAGATCTCGGAGATACGCAGTATTTT. Full variable domain (remainder filled in from reference TRBV15 and TRBJ2-3): DAMVIQNPRYQVTQFGKPVTLSCSQTLNHNVMYWYQQKSSQAPKLLFHYYDKDFNNEADTPDNFQSRRPNTSFCFLDIRSPGLGDTAMYLCATSRDLGDTQYFGPGTRLTVL.

This rearrangement joins TRBV19 to TRBJ1-4, with TRBD1 matching over 8 bases. The germline CDR1 and CDR2 sequences are LNHDA and SQIVND (reference sequence). This CDR3 contains 16 residues. The J segment lost 3 bases and the V segment lost 3 bases, leaving 6 bases of the junction unmatched. CDR3 sequence (DNA): TGTGCCAGTAGTATTAACAGGGGGTCGGCTAATGAAAAACTGTTTTTT. This sequence encodes CASSINRGSANEKLFF. The full variable domain, completed using reference TRBV19 and TRBJ1-4, is DGGITQSPKYLFRKEGQNVTLSCEQNLNHDAMYWYRQDPGQGLRLIYYSQIVNDFQKGDIAEGYSVSREKKESFPLTVTSAQKNPTAFYLCASSINRGSANEKLFFGSGTQLSVL.

This clonotype was seen many times. The chain has TRBV5-1 and TRBJ2-1, with 7 bases lining up with TRBD2. V trimming: 0 bases; J trimming: 5 bases; junction bases outside the gene matches: 2. The CDR3 extends over 14 amino acids. Germline V gene lookup returns CDR1 SGHRS and CDR2 YFSETQ. The CDR3 nucleotides are TGCGCCAGCAGCTTGGGGACTAGAAACAATGAGCAGTTCTTC. It translates to CASSLGTRNNEQFF.

V is TRBV19 and J is TRBJ1-1, with a weak D call TRBD1 (5 bases). The V gene lost 6 bases and the J gene lost 1 base, with 18 bases spanning the gap. There are 16 residues in the CDR3. The V gene's germline CDR1 is LNHDA and CDR2 SQIVND (reference sequence). The CDR3 coding sequence is TGTGCCAGTAGCACGAGAGGGGTGGGAGGGAACACTGAAGCTTTCTTT. Translated: CASSTRGVGGNTEAFF.